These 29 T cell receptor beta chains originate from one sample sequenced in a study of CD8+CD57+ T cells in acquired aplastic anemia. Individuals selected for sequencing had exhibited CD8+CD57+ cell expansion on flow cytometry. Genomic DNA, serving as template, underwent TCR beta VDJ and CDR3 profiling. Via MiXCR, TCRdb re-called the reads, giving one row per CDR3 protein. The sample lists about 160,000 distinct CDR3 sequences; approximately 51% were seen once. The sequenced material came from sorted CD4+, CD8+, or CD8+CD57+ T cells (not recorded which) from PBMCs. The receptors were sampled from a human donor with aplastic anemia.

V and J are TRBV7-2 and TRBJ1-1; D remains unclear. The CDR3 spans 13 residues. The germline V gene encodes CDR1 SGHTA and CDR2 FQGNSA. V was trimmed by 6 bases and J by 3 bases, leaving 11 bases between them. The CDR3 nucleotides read TGTGCCAGCAGTTACCAAAGTGACACTGAAGCTTTCTTT. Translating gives CASSYQSDTEAFF.

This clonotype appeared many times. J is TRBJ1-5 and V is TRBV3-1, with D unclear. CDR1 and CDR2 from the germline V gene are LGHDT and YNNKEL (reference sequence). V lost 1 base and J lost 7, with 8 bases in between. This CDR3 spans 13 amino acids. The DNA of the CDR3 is TGTGCCAGCAGCCAAGGTGCGGACCAGCCCCAGCATTTT. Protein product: CASSQGADQPQHF.

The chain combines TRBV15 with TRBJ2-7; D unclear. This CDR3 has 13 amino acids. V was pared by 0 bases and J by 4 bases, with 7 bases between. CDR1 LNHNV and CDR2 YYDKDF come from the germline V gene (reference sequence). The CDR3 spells CATSRETNYEQYF. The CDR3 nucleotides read TGTGCCACCAGCAGAGAAACAAATTACGAGCAGTACTTC.

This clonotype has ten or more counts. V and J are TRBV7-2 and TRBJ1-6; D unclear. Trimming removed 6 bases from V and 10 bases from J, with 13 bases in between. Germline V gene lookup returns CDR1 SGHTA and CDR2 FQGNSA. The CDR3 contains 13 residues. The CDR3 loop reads CASRKLVESPLHF. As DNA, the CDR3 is TGTGCCAGCAGGAAGCTTGTAGAGTCACCCCTCCACTTT.

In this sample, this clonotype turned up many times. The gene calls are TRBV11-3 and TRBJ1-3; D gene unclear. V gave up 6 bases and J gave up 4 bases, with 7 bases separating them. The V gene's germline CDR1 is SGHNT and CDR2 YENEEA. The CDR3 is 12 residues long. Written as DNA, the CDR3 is TGTGCCAGCAGTTTTAGGGGAAACACCATATATTTT. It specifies CASSFRGNTIYF.

The CDR3 here is CASIPDRGRDTQYF. The CDR3 nucleotides are TGTGCCAGTATCCCTGACAGGGGGCGAGATACGCAGTATTTT. The rearrangement links TRBV19 to TRBJ2-3; 10 positions match TRBD1. The germline gives CDR1 LNHDA, CDR2 SQIVND (reference sequence). The CDR3 runs to 14 residues. The trim removed 7 bases at V and 5 bases at J, leaving 6 bases unmatched.

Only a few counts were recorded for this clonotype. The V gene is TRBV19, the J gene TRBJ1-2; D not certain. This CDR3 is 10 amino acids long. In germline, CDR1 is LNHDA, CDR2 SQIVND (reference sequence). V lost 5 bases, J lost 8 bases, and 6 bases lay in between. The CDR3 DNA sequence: TGTGCCAGTAGTTCCCGGGGCTACACCTTC. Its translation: CASSSRGYTF.

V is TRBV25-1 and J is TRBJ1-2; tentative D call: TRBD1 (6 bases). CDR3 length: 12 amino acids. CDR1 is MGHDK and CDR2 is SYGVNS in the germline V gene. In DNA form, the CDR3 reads TGTGCTAGCTACGGGGGCGGCTATGGCTACACCTTC. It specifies CASYGGGYGYTF.

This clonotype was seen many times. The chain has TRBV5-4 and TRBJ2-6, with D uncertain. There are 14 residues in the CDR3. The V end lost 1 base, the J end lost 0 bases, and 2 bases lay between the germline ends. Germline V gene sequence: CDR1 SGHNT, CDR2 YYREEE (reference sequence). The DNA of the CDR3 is TGTGCCAGCAGCTTGAGCTCTGGGGCCAACGTCCTGACTTTC. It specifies CASSLSSGANVLTF.

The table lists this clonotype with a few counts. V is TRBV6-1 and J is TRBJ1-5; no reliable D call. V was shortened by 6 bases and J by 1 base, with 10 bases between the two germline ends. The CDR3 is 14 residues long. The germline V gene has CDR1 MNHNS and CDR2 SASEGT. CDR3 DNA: TGTGCCAGCAGACCGGCGGGAAGCAATCAGCCCCAGCATTTT. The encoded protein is CASRPAGSNQPQHF.

Written as DNA, the CDR3 is TGTGCCACCAGCAGAGATGGTTGGGGGAGGGAGTCTGGAAACACCATATATTTT. It encodes CATSRDGWGRESGNTIYF. The J gene is TRBJ1-3, the V gene TRBV15; a weak D match, TRBD1 (5 bases). The CDR3 is made up of 18 amino acids. Germline CDR1 is LNHNV and CDR2 is YYDKDF (reference sequence). Trimming took 0 bases from V and 1 from J, leaving 16 bases between them.

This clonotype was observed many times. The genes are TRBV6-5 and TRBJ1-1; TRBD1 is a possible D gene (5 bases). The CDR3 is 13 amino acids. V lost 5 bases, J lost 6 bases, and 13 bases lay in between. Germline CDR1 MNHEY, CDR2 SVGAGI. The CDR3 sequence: CASSPPGIPEAFF. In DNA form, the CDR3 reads TGTGCCAGCAGTCCCCCAGGGATCCCTGAAGCTTTCTTT.

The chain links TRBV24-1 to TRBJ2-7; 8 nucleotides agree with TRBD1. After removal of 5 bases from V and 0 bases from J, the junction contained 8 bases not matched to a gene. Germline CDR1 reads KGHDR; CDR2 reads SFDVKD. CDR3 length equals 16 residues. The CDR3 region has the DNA TGTGCCACCAGTGCAGGCCGGGACAGGAGCTCCTACGAGCAGTACGTC. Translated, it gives CATSAGRDRSSYEQYV.

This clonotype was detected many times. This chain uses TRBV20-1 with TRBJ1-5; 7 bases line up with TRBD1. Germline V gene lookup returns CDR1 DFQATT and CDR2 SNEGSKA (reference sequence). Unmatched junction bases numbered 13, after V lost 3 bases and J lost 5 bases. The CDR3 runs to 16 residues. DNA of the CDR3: TGCAGTGCTAGCGAAGGTGGCAGGGGGAACTATCAGCCCCAGCATTTT. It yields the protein CSASEGGRGNYQPQHF.

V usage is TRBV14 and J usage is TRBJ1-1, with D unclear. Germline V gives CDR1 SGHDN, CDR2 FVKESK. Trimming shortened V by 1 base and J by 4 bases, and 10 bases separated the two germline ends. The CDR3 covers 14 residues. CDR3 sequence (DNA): TGTGCCAGCAGCCAAGGCGCACTAGGCACTGAAGCTTTCTTT. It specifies CASSQGALGTEAFF.

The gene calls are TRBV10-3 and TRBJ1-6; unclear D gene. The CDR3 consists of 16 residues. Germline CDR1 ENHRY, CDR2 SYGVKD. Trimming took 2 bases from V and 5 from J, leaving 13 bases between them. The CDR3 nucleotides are TGTGCCATCAGTGAGGGTGTCCTATCCGATAATTCACCCCTCCACTTT. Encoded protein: CAISEGVLSDNSPLHF.

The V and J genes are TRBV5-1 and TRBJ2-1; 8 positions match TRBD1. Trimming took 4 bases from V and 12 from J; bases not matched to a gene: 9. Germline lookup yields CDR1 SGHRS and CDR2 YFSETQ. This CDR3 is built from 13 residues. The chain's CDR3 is CASSTGQVGGQFF. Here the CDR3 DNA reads TGCGCCAGCAGCACGGGACAGGTTGGGGGGCAGTTCTTC.

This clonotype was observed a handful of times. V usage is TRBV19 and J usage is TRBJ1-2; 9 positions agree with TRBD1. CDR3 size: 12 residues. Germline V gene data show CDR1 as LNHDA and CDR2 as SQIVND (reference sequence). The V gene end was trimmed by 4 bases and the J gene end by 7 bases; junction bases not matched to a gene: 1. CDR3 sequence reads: CASSTDRGGYTF. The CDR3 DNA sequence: TGTGCCAGTAGTACGGACAGGGGTGGCTACACCTTC.

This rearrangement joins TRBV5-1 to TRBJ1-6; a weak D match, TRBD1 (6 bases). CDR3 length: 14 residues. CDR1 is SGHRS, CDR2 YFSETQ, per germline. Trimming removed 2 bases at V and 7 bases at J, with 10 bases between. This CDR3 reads CASSFGGENSPLHF. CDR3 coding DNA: TGCGCCAGCAGCTTCGGGGGCGAGAATTCACCCCTCCACTTT.

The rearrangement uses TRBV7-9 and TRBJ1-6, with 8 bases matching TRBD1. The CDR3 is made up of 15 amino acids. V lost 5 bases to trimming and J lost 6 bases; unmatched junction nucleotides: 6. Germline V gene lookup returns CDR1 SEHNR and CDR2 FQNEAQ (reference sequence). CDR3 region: CASSRGDRSNSPLHF. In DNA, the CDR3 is TGTGCCAGCAGCCGGGGGGACAGGAGTAATTCACCCCTCCACTTT.

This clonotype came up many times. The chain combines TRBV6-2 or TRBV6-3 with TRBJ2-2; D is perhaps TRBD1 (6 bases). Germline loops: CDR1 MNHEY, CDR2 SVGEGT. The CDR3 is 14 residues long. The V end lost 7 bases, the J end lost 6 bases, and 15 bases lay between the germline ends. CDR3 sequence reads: CASTDTGHAGELFF. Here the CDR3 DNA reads TGTGCCAGCACCGACACAGGGCACGCCGGGGAGCTGTTTTTT.

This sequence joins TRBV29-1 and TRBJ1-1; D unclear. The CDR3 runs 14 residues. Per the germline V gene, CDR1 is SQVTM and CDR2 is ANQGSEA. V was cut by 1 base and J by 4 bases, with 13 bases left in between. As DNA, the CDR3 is TGCAGCGTTGAAGTTGGCGAGGGAGGCACTGAAGCTTTCTTT. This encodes CSVEVGEGGTEAFF. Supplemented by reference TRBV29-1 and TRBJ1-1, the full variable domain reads SAVISQKPSRDICQRGTSLTIQCQVDSQVTMMFWYRQQPGQSLTLIATANQGSEATYESGFVIDKFPISRPNLTFSTLTVSNMSPEDSSIYLCSVEVGEGGTEAFFGQGTRLTVV.

CDR3 in amino acids: CASSGQGRTDTQYF. Here the CDR3 DNA reads TGTGCCAGCAGTGGACAGGGGCGCACAGATACGCAGTATTTT. V is TRBV25-1 and J is TRBJ2-3, with 8 bases aligning to TRBD1. Germline V gene lookup returns CDR1 MGHDK and CDR2 SYGVNS. With V trimmed by 4 bases and J by 1 base, 1 base remained unmatched. This CDR3 has 14 amino acids.

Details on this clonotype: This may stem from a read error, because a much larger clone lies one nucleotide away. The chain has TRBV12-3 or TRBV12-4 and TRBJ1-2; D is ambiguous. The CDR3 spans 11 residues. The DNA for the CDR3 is TGTGCCAGCAGTCTTCAATATGGCTACATCTTC. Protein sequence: CASSLQYGYIF.

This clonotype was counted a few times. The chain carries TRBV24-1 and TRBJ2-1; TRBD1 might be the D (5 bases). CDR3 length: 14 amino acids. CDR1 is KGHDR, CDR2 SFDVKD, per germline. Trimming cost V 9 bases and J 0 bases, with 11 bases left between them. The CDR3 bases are TGTGCCACCCAGGGCAAGAGCTCCTACAATGAGCAGTTCTTC. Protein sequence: CATQGKSSYNEQFF.

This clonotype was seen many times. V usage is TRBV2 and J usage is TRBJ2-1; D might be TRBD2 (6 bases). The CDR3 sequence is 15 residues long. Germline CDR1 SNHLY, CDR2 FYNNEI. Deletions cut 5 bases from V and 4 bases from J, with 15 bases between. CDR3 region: CASSPSAGWYNEQFF. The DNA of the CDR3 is TGTGCCAGCAGTCCAAGCGCGGGATGGTACAATGAGCAGTTCTTC.

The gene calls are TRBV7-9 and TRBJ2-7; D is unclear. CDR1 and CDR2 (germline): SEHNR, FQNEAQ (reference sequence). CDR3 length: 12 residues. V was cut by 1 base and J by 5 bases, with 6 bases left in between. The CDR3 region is CASSLDGDEQYF. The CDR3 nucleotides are TGTGCCAGCAGCTTAGATGGGGACGAGCAGTACTTC.

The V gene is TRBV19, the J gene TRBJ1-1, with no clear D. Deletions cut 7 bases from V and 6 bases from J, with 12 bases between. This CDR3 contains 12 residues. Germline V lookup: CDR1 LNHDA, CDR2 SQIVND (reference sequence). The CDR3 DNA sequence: TGTGCCAGTAATGTTGGGGTCGCTGAAGCTTTCTTT. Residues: CASNVGVAEAFF.

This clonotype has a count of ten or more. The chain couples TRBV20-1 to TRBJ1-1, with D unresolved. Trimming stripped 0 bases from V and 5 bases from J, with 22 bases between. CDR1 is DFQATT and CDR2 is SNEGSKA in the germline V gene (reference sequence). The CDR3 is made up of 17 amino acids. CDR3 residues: CSARDWSLRGRGTEAFF. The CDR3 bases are TGCAGTGCTAGAGATTGGTCCCTCCGGGGAAGAGGGACTGAAGCTTTCTTT.